This T cell receptor (beta chain) was recorded in a study of T cell repertoires in aging, cancer and after chemotherapy. Points from the study as a whole: These repertoire data do not allow conclusions about immunological memory after chemotherapy. Untreated cancer patients had significantly lower blood TCR diversity than age-matched healthy donors.

A mixed TRB-A/B primer pool amplified rearranged TRB by multiplex touch-down PCR. TCRdb fed the multiplex PCR reads into MiXCR, producing one record per CDR3 protein. In the table there are about 910 distinct CDR3 sequences, about 60% of which are singletons. Peripheral blood genomic DNA, not sorted cells or RNA, was the template. CDR1 is MNHNS and CDR2 is SASEGT in the germline V gene. This CDR3 is 13 amino acids long. V was cut by 8 bases and J by 7 bases, with 14 bases left in between. Concerning this clonotype itself: Its antigen is currently unknown.

The V call is TRBV6-1, the J call TRBJ2-2; TRBD2 might be the D (5 bases). The source of this sequence is a human donor with a solid tumor. Sequencing was performed on blood. CDR3 sequence reads: CASAPGVNGELFF. CDR3 bases: TGTGCCAGCGCTCCCGGGGTCAACGGGGAGCTGTTTTTT.